Listed below are T cell receptor beta chains from one sample, sequenced in a study of control samples from healthy donors and cancer patients. Sequencing used immunoSEQ multiplex PCR; TCRdb keeps in-frame clones, though not all of them. Recorded for this sample: some 190,000 clones. Material: blood. Receptors originate from a woman in her 30s in good health. Each CDR3 is given with its conserved first and last residue. D genes are given only for firm matches.

d_call	v_call	j_call	cdr3_nt	cdr3_aa
-	TRBV2	TRBJ1-1	TGTGCCGGGGGGTATGGCGCTTTCTTT	CAGGYGAFF
-	TRBV18	TRBJ1-3	TGTGCCAGCTCACCACCTTCCGTCCTCTCTGGAAACACCATATATTTT	CASSPPSVLSGNTIYF
-	TRBV10-1	TRBJ1-1	TGCGCCAGCAGTCCTACTACAGGGCCCGCCACTGAAGCTTTCTTT	CASSPTTGPATEAFF
-	TRBV4-3	TRBJ2-7	TGCGCCAGCAGCCAATACCGGGACATGGGGCTCGAGCAGTACTTC	CASSQYRDMGLEQYF
-	TRBV5-5	TRBJ1-1	TGTGCCGGGGGGCGGAAGAACACTGAAGCTTTCTTT	CAGGRKNTEAFF
-	TRBV18	TRBJ2-7	TGTGCCAGCTCACCCGGGCAGGCAGCCTACGAGCAGTACTTC	CASSPGQAAYEQYF
-	TRBV29-1	TRBJ1-2	TGCAGCGTTGAAGTCCCCGCATATGGCTACACCTTC	CSVEVPAYGYTF
-	TRBV5-5	TRBJ1-6	TGTGCCAGCAGCTTGGACACTGACAGGAGAATTTCACCCCTCCACTTT	CASSLDTDRRISPLHF
-	TRBV6-2/TRBV6-3	TRBJ1-2	TGTGCCAGCAGCCCAGCCCAAGCCTATGGCTACACCTTC	CASSPAQAYGYTF
-	TRBV5-5	TRBJ2-3	TGTGCCAGCAGCCTCATGACAGCACCTAGCACAGATACGCAGTATTTT	CASSLMTAPSTDTQYF
TRBD2	TRBV4-2	TRBJ2-3	TGTGCCAGCAGTCCCGGGGGGGCGGGGGATACGCAGTATTTT	CASSPGGAGDTQYF
-	TRBV27	TRBJ2-7	TGTGCCAGCAGTTTCCCGGACAGTTTGTACGAGCAGTACTTC	CASSFPDSLYEQYF
TRBD1	TRBV27	TRBJ1-6	TGTGCCAGCAGTTGGGGACAGGGGAATTCACCCCTCCACTTT	CASSWGQGNSPLHF
TRBD1	TRBV7-2	TRBJ2-7	TGTGCCAGCAGCTTAGACCTACACTGGACAGGGGCCTACGAGCAGTACTTC	CASSLDLHWTGAYEQYF
-	TRBV6-6	TRBJ1-4	TGTGCCAGCAGTTACGTCCTACGGGGCGAAAAACTGTTTTTT	CASSYVLRGEKLFF
TRBD1	TRBV7-9	TRBJ2-7	TGTGCCAGCAGCTCCAAATATACCGGGACAGCGTCCTACGAGCAGTACTTC	CASSSKYTGTASYEQYF
-	TRBV6-5	TRBJ1-3	TGTGCCAGCAGTTACCTAAACTCTGGAAACACCATATATTTT	CASSYLNSGNTIYF
TRBD1	TRBV7-6	TRBJ1-3	TGTGCCAGCAGCTTAGTAGGACAGGTCTCTGGAAACACCATATATTTT	CASSLVGQVSGNTIYF
TRBD2	TRBV10-3	TRBJ2-5	TGTGCCATCAGTGAGGGGAGGGGCCGCATAGAGACCCAGTACTTC	CAISEGRGRIETQYF
-	TRBV7-2	TRBJ1-1	TGTGCCAGCAGCTCACCACGGCAGGGCAGGGCTTTCTTT	CASSSPRQGRAFF
-	TRBV7-2	TRBJ1-1	TGTGCCAGCAGCTTTAGCTTGACAGGTTGGGGAATAGCTGAAGCTTTCTTT	CASSFSLTGWGIAEAFF
-	TRBV4-3	TRBJ2-1	TGCGCCAGCAGCCAAGCTCTTACCCGGGGGGCCCGAGACAATGAGCAGTTCTTC	CASSQALTRGARDNEQFF
-	TRBV7-9	TRBJ2-7	TGTGCCAGACGGGGTCCCTACGAGCAGTACTTC	CARRGPYEQYF